This T cell receptor (beta chain) was profiled in a study of PD-1 blockade in classical Hodgkin lymphoma. General study points: When set against healthy donors, newly diagnosed patients were reported to show lower baseline TCR diversity. For complete responders, baseline diversity was comparable to that of newly diagnosed patients. CD4+ TCR diversity, unlike CD8+, climbed significantly by C4D1.

J gave up 8 bases and V 6 bases, and 19 bases lay outside the gene matches. The CDR3 length is 17 residues. Germline CDR1 is SNHLY and CDR2 is FYNNEI. Points on this clone: The antigen is not known.

Following autologous stem cell transplantation, relapse occurred in every patient, and exposure to brentuximab vedotin varied. Measured with immunoSEQ multiplex PCR; TCRdb has only the in-frame clones, and not every one. The sample consists of approximately 100,000 clones, around nine tenths of them appearing once. Specimen: peripheral blood mononuclear cells (PBMCs), collected at baseline. This clonotype originated in a human donor with classical Hodgkin lymphoma. This chain joins TRBV2 and TRBJ1-2; 9 bases map to TRBD1. The CDR3 spells CASSRHTQLQGAGGYTF. In nucleotides, the CDR3 is TGTGCCAGCAGCCGACACACCCAACTACAGGGGGCGGGGGGCTACACCTTC.